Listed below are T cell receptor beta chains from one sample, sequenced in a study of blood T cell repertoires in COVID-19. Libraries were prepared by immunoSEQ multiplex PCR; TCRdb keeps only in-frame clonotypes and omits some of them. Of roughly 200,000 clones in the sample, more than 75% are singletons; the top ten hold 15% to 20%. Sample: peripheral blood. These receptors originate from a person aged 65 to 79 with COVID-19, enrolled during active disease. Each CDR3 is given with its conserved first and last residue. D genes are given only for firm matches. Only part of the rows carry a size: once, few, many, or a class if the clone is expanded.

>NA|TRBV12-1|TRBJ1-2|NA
TGTGCCAGCAGCTACCCCCGGGACAGAGAAGGCTACACCTTC
CASSYPRDREGYTF
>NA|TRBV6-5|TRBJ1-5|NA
TGTGCCAGCTCTCCGGGTGATAGCAATCAGCCCCAGCATTTT
CASSPGDSNQPQHF
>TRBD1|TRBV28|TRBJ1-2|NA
TGTGCCAGCAGTCCCCAGGGACAGGGGGGTTATGGCTACACCTTC
CASSPQGQGGYGYTF
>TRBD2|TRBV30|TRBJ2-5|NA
TGTGCCTGGAATGGCGGGGGGACCCAGTACTTC
CAWNGGGTQYF
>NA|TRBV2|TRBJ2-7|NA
TGTGCCAGCAGTGAACTCGGCTCCTACGAGCAGTACTTC
CASSELGSYEQYF
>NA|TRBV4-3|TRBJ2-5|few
TGCGCCAGCAGCCAAAATATCGGGCTAGCAGTTAGGGAGACCCAGTACTTC
CASSQNIGLAVRETQYF
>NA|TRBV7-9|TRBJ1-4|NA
TGTGCCAGCAGCCCCGGGACAAGTATCGCTCGGGGCTTTAATGAAAAACTGTTTTTT
CASSPGTSIARGFNEKLFF
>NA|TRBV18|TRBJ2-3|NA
TGTGCCAGCTCACCGCGAGAGGGGGTGGTAGATACGCAGTATTTT
CASSPREGVVDTQYF
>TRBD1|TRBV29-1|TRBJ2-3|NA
TGCAGCGAAAAAACAGGGGGGCCAGATACGCAGTATTTT
CSEKTGGPDTQYF
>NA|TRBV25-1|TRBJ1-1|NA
TGTGCCAGCAGTGACAGGAAGAACACTGAAGCTTTCTTT
CASSDRKNTEAFF
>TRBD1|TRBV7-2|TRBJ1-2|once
TGTGCCAGCACACAGGGGACGGCTGGCTACATCTTC
CASTQGTAGYIF
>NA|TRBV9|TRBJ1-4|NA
TGTGCCAGCAGCGTAGGCGGCTCCGAAAAACTGTTTTTT
CASSVGGSEKLFF
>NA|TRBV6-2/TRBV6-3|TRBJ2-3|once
TGTGCCAGCAGCCTAAGTGGCGCGGGGACCACTTTCACAGATACGCAGTATTTT
CASSLSGAGTTFTDTQYF
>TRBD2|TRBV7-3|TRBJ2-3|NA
TGTGCCAGCAGTCGACTAGCGGGGGGTTTAGATACGCAGTATTTT
CASSRLAGGLDTQYF